The 29 T cell receptor beta chains in this list originate from one sample, sequenced in a study of control samples from healthy donors and cancer patients. Assay: immunoSEQ multiplex PCR; the TCRdb copy retains only in-frame clones and omits some. The table has tens of thousands of clones, approximately 94% seen once. Sequencing was carried out using blood. The receptors come from a man in his sixties in good health.

V and J are TRBV3-1 (or the pseudogene TRBV3-2) and TRBJ2-5; the D gene could be TRBD1 or TRBD2 (5 bases each). This CDR3 has 15 amino acids. V lost 2 bases and J lost 1, with 11 bases in between. CDR1 LGHDT and CDR2 YNNKEL come from the germline V gene (reference sequence). CDR3 nucleotides: TGTGCCAGCAGCCAAATGGGACGTATCCAAGAGACCCAGTACTTC. Its protein is CASSQMGRIQETQYF.

This chain's CDR3 is CASSIGHRNYGYTF. CDR3 coding DNA: TGTGCCAGCAGCATAGGACACCGAAACTATGGCTACACCTTC. V and J are TRBV21-1 and TRBJ1-2; the table's D call, TRBD1, was not checked against the DNA. TRBV21-1 is recorded as a pseudogene. CDR3 length equals 14 residues.

This rearrangement joins TRBV7-8 to TRBJ2-2; no firm D call. The CDR3 covers 15 residues. Trimming shortened V by 0 bases and J by 5 bases, and 10 bases separated the two germline ends. Germline V CDR1 and CDR2: SGHVS, FQNEAQ. DNA of the CDR3: TGTGCCAGCAGCTTAGCTTGGACCCAAACCGGGGAGCTGTTTTTT. Protein sequence: CASSLAWTQTGELFF.

The rearrangement joins TRBV6-1 to TRBJ2-1; possibly TRBD1 for D (5 bases). Trimming took 3 bases from V and 6 from J, leaving 9 bases between them. Germline lookup yields CDR1 MNHNS and CDR2 SASEGT. This CDR3 is 13 amino acids long. The CDR3 loop reads CASSELGVNEQFF. CDR3 DNA: TGTGCCAGCAGTGAGTTAGGGGTCAATGAGCAGTTCTTC.

The rearrangement uses TRBV7-9 and TRBJ2-7; perhaps TRBD1 as D (6 bases). This CDR3 has 15 amino acids. Between the trimmed V and J ends, which lost 1 base and 5 bases, there was a span of 15 bases. Germline CDR1 SEHNR, CDR2 FQNEAQ (reference sequence). In DNA form, the CDR3 reads TGTGCCAGCAGCTTAGGTTATTCGGCAGGGGACGAGCAGTACTTC. Its translation is CASSLGYSAGDEQYF. Together with reference TRBV7-9 and TRBJ2-7, the CDR3 gives the full variable domain: DTGVSQNPRHKITKRGQNVTFRCDPISEHNRLYWYRQTLGQGPEFLTYFQNEAQLEKSRLLSDRFSAERPKGSFSTLEIQRTEQGDSAMYLCASSLGYSAGDEQYFGPGTRLTVT.

The chain uses TRBV11-2 and TRBJ1-5; 7 bases match TRBD1. CDR3 length equals 15 residues. V shed 1 base and J 2 bases; nucleotides not matched to a gene: 2. Germline CDR1 is SGHAT and CDR2 is FQNNGV. This CDR3 is CASSLGDRGNQPQHF. CDR3 coding DNA: TGTGCCAGCAGCTTAGGAGACAGGGGCAATCAGCCCCAGCATTTT. Full variable domain (outside the CDR3, taken from reference TRBV11-2 and TRBJ1-5): EAGVAQSPRYKIIEKRQSVAFWCNPISGHATLYWYQQILGQGPKLLIQFQNNGVVDDSQLPKDRFSAERLKGVDSTLKIQPAKLEDSAVYLCASSLGDRGNQPQHFGDGTRLSIL.

This clone was seen once. The chain combines TRBV19 with TRBJ2-3, with 8 positions matching TRBD2. Germline values: CDR1 LNHDA, CDR2 SQIVND (reference sequence). V was clipped by 3 bases and J by 6 bases; unmatched bases: 8. CDR3 length equals 15 residues. CDR3 in DNA: TGTGCCAGTAGTATGGGGTTTCCGGGAGGGGATACGCAGTATTTT. Encoded protein: CASSMGFPGGDTQYF.

The rearrangement links TRBV4-2 to TRBJ2-6, with a tentative D call TRBD1 (7 bases). The germline gives CDR1 LGHNA, CDR2 YNFKEQ. Trimming took off 6 bases at V and 0 bases at J, with 12 bases between the two ends. The CDR3 spans 16 residues. CDR3 amino acids: CASRAGQFSGANVLTF. CDR3 coding DNA: TGTGCCAGCAGGGCGGGACAGTTCTCTGGGGCCAACGTCCTGACTTTC.

The chain joins TRBV3-1 (or the pseudogene TRBV3-2) to TRBJ2-1, with 15 positions matching TRBD2. Trimming at V came to 4 bases and at J to 4 bases, leaving 8 bases not matched to a gene. Germline V lookup: CDR1 LGHDT, CDR2 YNNKEL (reference sequence). The CDR3 loop spans 18 amino acids. CDR3: CASSPLGTSGGFYNEQFF. The CDR3, as DNA: TGTGCCAGCAGCCCCCTAGGGACTAGCGGGGGGTTTTACAATGAGCAGTTCTTC.

The CDR3 region has the DNA TGTGCCACCCGACAGGGGGGAGAGACCCAGTACTTC. It yields the protein CATRQGGETQYF. The V and J genes are TRBV28 and TRBJ2-5, with TRBD1 matching 9 bases. The junction had 4 bases not matched to a gene; V was cut back by 10 bases and J by 4 bases. Germline CDR1 is MDHEN and CDR2 is SYDVKM. The CDR3 sequence is 12 residues long.

The chain recombines TRBV29-1 with TRBJ1-1, with TRBD1 identical over 9 bases. The CDR3 length is 13 residues. Trimming at V came to 7 bases and at J to 0 bases, leaving 3 bases not matched to a gene. The germline V gene has CDR1 SQVTM and CDR2 ANQGSEA. The CDR3: CSDRTGVNTEAFF. In nucleotides, the CDR3 is TGCAGCGATAGGACAGGGGTGAACACTGAAGCTTTCTTT.

This chain joins TRBV2 and TRBJ1-4, with D perhaps TRBD1 (6 bases). The V gene's germline CDR1 is SNHLY and CDR2 FYNNEI. This CDR3 is built from 13 residues. Trimming shortened V by 4 bases and J by 4 bases, and 7 bases separated the two germline ends. The CDR3 DNA sequence: TGTGCCAGCAGTGCGGGACATAATGAAAAACTGTTTTTT. Its protein is CASSAGHNEKLFF.

The chain uses TRBV6-4 and TRBJ2-3, with D unclear. V gave up 6 bases and J gave up 1 base, with 14 bases separating them. This CDR3 contains 15 residues. Germline CDR1 reads MRHNA; CDR2 reads SNTAGT. The CDR3 region is CASSRRTDGTDTQYF. The CDR3 coding sequence is TGTGCCAGCAGCCGCCGGACGGATGGCACAGATACGCAGTATTTT.

The chain joins TRBV9 to TRBJ1-4, with D unclear. The CDR3 length is 12 residues. Germline-derived CDR1 and CDR2 are SGDLS and YYNGEE. Deletions cut 4 bases from V and 13 bases from J, with 14 bases between. The CDR3 DNA follows: TGTGCCAGCAGCCAAAGCGATTCGAGACTGTTTTTT. It translates to CASSQSDSRLFF. Full variable domain (missing parts from reference TRBV9 and TRBJ1-4): DSGVTQTPKHLITATGQRVTLRCSPRSGDLSVYWYQQSLDQGLQFLIQYYNGEERAKGNILERFSAQQFPDLHSELNLSSLELGDSALYFCASSQSDSRLFFGSGTQLSVL.

This rearrangement joins TRBV12-3 or TRBV12-4 to TRBJ1-2, with D possibly matching TRBD1 (5 bases). The V end was cut by 3 bases, the J end by 0 bases, with 5 bases between. The CDR3 is made up of 13 amino acids. The CDR3 coding sequence is TGTGCCAGCAGTTTGACAGCTAACTATGGCTACACCTTC. Residues: CASSLTANYGYTF.

This clone was found a few times. The rearrangement links TRBV7-8 to TRBJ2-1; 8 bases are shared with TRBD2. Germline V gives CDR1 SGHVS, CDR2 FQNEAQ. V trimming: 1 base; J trimming: 9 bases; junction bases outside the gene matches: 8. The CDR3 covers 15 residues. The CDR3 DNA reads TGTGCCAGCAGCTTAGAGACGGGAGGGTCTCCTGAGCAGTTCTTC. Translation: CASSLETGGSPEQFF.

The CDR3 spells CATERDRGNTEAFF. The CDR3 nucleotides are TGTGCCACCGAACGGGACAGGGGTAACACTGAAGCTTTCTTT. The chain carries TRBV6-5 and TRBJ1-1; TRBD1 agrees at 10 bases. Germline CDR1 MNHEY, CDR2 SVGAGI. The CDR3 runs to 14 residues. V shed 10 bases, J shed 2 bases, and the junction held 7 bases outside the gene matches.

V is TRBV12-3 or TRBV12-4 and J is TRBJ1-2; unclear D gene. This CDR3 has 11 amino acids. Trimming left V 6 bases short and J 4 bases short, with 6 bases between. CDR3 loop: CASSRSYGYTF. In DNA form, the CDR3 reads TGTGCCAGCAGCCGGAGCTATGGCTACACCTTC.

The chain carries TRBV4-2 and TRBJ1-2; D is undetermined. V was pared by 0 bases and J by 7 bases, with 12 bases between. The germline V gene has CDR1 LGHNA and CDR2 YNFKEQ. There are 14 residues in the CDR3. In nucleotides, the CDR3 is TGTGCCAGCAGCCAAGATCAGTGGCGCCCTGGCTACACCTTC. Amino acid sequence: CASSQDQWRPGYTF.

The chain recombines TRBV5-1 with TRBJ1-4; D remains unclear. This CDR3 is built from 14 residues. The germline CDR1 and CDR2 sequences are SGHRS and YFSETQ. V lost 1 base and J 5 bases, leaving 9 bases between the germline ends. The CDR3 region is CASSLTAENEKLFF. The CDR3 nucleotides are TGCGCCAGCAGCTTGACGGCGGAAAATGAAAAACTGTTTTTT. The full variable domain, rest sourced from reference TRBV5-1 and TRBJ1-4, is KAGVTQTPRYLIKTRGQQVTLSCSPISGHRSVSWYQQTPGQGLQFLFEYFSETQRNKGNFPGRFSGRQFSNSRSEMNVSTLELGDSALYLCASSLTAENEKLFFGSGTQLSVL.

The chain combines TRBV24-1 with TRBJ2-1; 7 nucleotides align to TRBD2. CDR3 length equals 14 residues. The ends lost 8 bases at V and 0 bases at J; junction bases unmatched: 3. In germline, CDR1 is KGHDR, CDR2 SFDVKD. This CDR3 reads CATMGGPSYNEQFF. The DNA for the CDR3 is TGTGCCACCATGGGAGGGCCCTCCTACAATGAGCAGTTCTTC.

The chain combines TRBV11-2 with TRBJ1-6; D not certain. The V end was cut by 3 bases, the J end by 7 bases, with 10 bases between. The germline V gene encodes CDR1 SGHAT and CDR2 FQNNGV. The CDR3 has 14 amino acids. In DNA, the CDR3 is TGTGCCAGCAGCTTTAGGCAGCTAAATTCACCCCTCCACTTT. It translates to CASSFRQLNSPLHF.

The V call is TRBV28, the J call TRBJ2-2; perhaps TRBD2 as D (6 bases). The V end lost 9 bases, the J end lost 1 base, and 12 bases lay between the germline ends. Germline V gene data show CDR1 as MDHEN and CDR2 as SYDVKM. The CDR3 is 14 amino acids. The CDR3 coding sequence is TGTGCCAGTCGATGGGGAGGGAACACCGGGGAGCTGTTTTTT. Residues: CASRWGGNTGELFF.

The chain couples TRBV5-6 to TRBJ2-3, with D perhaps TRBD2 (6 bases). V was shortened by 0 bases and J by 1 base, with 6 bases between the two germline ends. The CDR3 sequence is 14 residues long. Germline V gene lookup returns CDR1 SGHDT and CDR2 YYEEEE. The CDR3 region has the DNA TGTGCCAGCAGCTTGGAGCGGGGCACAGATACGCAGTATTTT. Its translation is CASSLERGTDTQYF.

The V call is TRBV30, the J call TRBJ1-6, with 7 bases lining up with TRBD1. This CDR3 is built from 16 residues. Losses at the gene ends were 2 bases for V and 0 bases for J; bases not matched to a gene: 4. The germline gives CDR1 GTSNPN, CDR2 SVGIG (reference sequence). The CDR3: CAWSLRGSSYNSPLHF. The CDR3 region has the DNA TGTGCCTGGAGTCTCAGGGGGAGCTCCTATAATTCACCCCTCCACTTT.

V and J are TRBV19 and TRBJ1-3; D gene ambiguous. The V gene's germline CDR1 is LNHDA and CDR2 SQIVND (reference sequence). CDR3 size: 15 residues. Trimming pared 7 bases from V and 0 bases from J, leaving 13 bases between. The CDR3 spells CASTIKIFSGNTIYF. CDR3 nucleotides: TGTGCCAGTACCATTAAAATATTCTCTGGAAACACCATATATTTT.

In its sample, this clone was seen once. The chain employs TRBV12-3 or TRBV12-4 and TRBJ1-1; 9 nucleotides match TRBD1. The CDR3 runs 13 residues. V trimming: 7 bases; J trimming: 12 bases; junction bases outside the gene matches: 12. The CDR3 coding sequence is TGTGCCAGCACCATGACAGGGGGTAGCAAAACTTTCTTT. It codes for CASTMTGGSKTFF.

This chain joins TRBV19 and TRBJ1-5, with 10 bases matching TRBD1. Trimming at V came to 7 bases and at J to 6 bases, leaving 6 bases not matched to a gene. CDR3 length: 14 amino acids. The germline gives CDR1 LNHDA, CDR2 SQIVND (reference sequence). The DNA of the CDR3 is TGTGCCAGTATCCCCGGACAGGGGGGTCAGCCCCAGCATTTT. As protein: CASIPGQGGQPQHF.

The chain joins TRBV14 to TRBJ2-3, with no clear D. The CDR3 contains 11 residues. Germline V gene data show CDR1 as SGHDN and CDR2 as FVKESK. V lost 3 bases and J 3 bases, leaving 1 base between the germline ends. The CDR3 bases are TGTGCCAGCAGCCATACAGATACGCAGTATTTT. This encodes CASSHTDTQYF.